This passage covers 10 T cell receptor beta chains from one sample sequenced in a study of T-cell reconstitution after alpha-beta-depleted transplantation in children. The TCRbeta library was prepared with unique molecular identifiers. TCRdb used MiXCR to reprocess the PCR reads, holding one entry per CDR3 protein. The profile shows about 830,000 distinct CDR3 sequences, around 15% of them singletons. The input for sequencing was PBMCs, mostly from graft donor cells, taken 360 days after TCRalphabeta/CD19-depleted stem cell transplant. The receptors were gathered from a male patient younger than 18 who had a stem cell transplant for acute lymphoblastic leukemia, so the T cells may come from the graft donor.

The rearrangement uses TRBV20-1 and TRBJ2-3; D gene ambiguous. The CDR3 is made up of 14 amino acids. Germline V gene sequence: CDR1 DFQATT, CDR2 SNEGSKA (reference sequence). V lost 3 bases to trimming and J lost 3 bases, with 13 bases between them. In DNA, the CDR3 is TGCAGTGCTAGCCCCACGCTGAGTACAGATACGCAGTATTTT. It translates to CSASPTLSTDTQYF.

This clonotype was counted between two and nine times. The rearrangement joins TRBV5-1 to TRBJ1-3; the match to TRBD1 covers 8 bases. J gave up 0 bases and V 1 base, and 12 bases lay outside the gene matches. Per germline, CDR1 SGHRS and CDR2 YFSETQ. CDR3 length equals 19 residues. CDR3 amino acids: CASSLSDRDPFNSGNTIYF. The CDR3 region has the DNA TGCGCCAGCAGCTTGTCGGACAGGGACCCCTTTAACTCTGGAAACACCATATATTTT.

This clonotype has a count of ten or more. V gene TRBV20-1 combines with J gene TRBJ2-7; 7 nucleotides agree with TRBD2. V trimming: 5 bases; J trimming: 3 bases; junction bases outside the gene matches: 1. Germline CDR1 reads DFQATT; CDR2 reads SNEGSKA (reference sequence). CDR3 length: 11 residues. In DNA, the CDR3 is TGCAGTGCTGGGAGGGGCTACGAGCAGTACTTC. Amino acid sequence: CSAGRGYEQYF.

The chain has TRBV20-1 and TRBJ2-7; 8 bases align to TRBD2. Germline V gene data show CDR1 as DFQATT and CDR2 as SNEGSKA (reference sequence). The CDR3 is made up of 14 amino acids. V lost 4 bases and J lost 0; bases outside the gene matches: 5. CDR3 region: CSATPAGDSYEQYF. The CDR3 region has the DNA TGCAGTGCTACCCCAGCGGGGGACTCCTACGAGCAGTACTTC.

CDR3: CSVKREGIVSYNEQFF. CDR3 nucleotides: TGCAGCGTTAAAAGAGAGGGGATCGTCTCCTACAATGAGCAGTTCTTC. The genes are TRBV29-1 and TRBJ2-1, with D perhaps assigned TRBD1 or TRBD2 (5 bases each). Germline V gene data show CDR1 as SQVTM and CDR2 as ANQGSEA. V shed 5 bases and J shed 0 bases, with 17 bases lying between them. This CDR3 is 16 amino acids long.

The chain couples TRBV18 to TRBJ2-7, with 9 bases fitting TRBD1. V was clipped by 5 bases and J by 6 bases; unmatched bases: 8. Germline V lookup: CDR1 KGHSH, CDR2 LQKENI. The CDR3 loop spans 14 amino acids. In nucleotides, the CDR3 is TGTGCCAGCTCAGCCCGGACAGGGGTCCGCGAGCAGTACTTC. Amino acids: CASSARTGVREQYF.

This chain links TRBV12-3 or TRBV12-4 with TRBJ2-3; the D gene is possibly TRBD2 (6 bases). This CDR3 is 16 amino acids long. V was cut by 8 bases and J by 2 bases, with 20 bases left in between. CDR3 sequence: CASQGPGLRTTDTQYF. CDR3 nucleotides: TGTGCCAGCCAAGGACCCGGACTAAGAACCACAGATACGCAGTATTTT.

The chain employs TRBV5-5 and TRBJ2-2; TRBD1 might be the D (6 bases). The CDR3 extends over 16 amino acids. CDR1 and CDR2 from the germline V gene are SGHKS and YYEKEE (reference sequence). Between the trimmed V and J ends, which lost 2 bases and 4 bases, there was a span of 15 bases. This CDR3 reads CASSFLGGVPTGELFF. As DNA, the CDR3 is TGTGCCAGCAGCTTTTTAGGGGGAGTCCCCACCGGGGAGCTGTTTTTT.

This clonotype was seen a handful of times. V gene TRBV12-3 or TRBV12-4 combines with J gene TRBJ2-5, with D hard to call. The CDR3 totals 13 residues. V shed 6 bases and J shed 5 bases, with 13 bases lying between them. CDR3 coding DNA: TGTGCCAGCAGACTATGGGCTTCGGAGACCCAGTACTTC. Protein: CASRLWASETQYF.

The chain employs TRBV18 and TRBJ2-5; 10 nucleotides line up with TRBD2. The CDR3 has 18 residues. Per the germline V gene, CDR1 is KGHSH and CDR2 is LQKENI. V lost 2 bases and J lost 2; bases outside the gene matches: 11. The CDR3 DNA reads as TGTGCCAGCTCACCAAGCCTCTTAGCGGGAGGACCTCAAGAGACCCAGTACTTC. Amino acid sequence: CASSPSLLAGGPQETQYF. The full variable domain, rest sourced from reference TRBV18 and TRBJ2-5, is NAGVMQNPRHLVRRRGQEARLRCSPMKGHSHVYWYRQLPEEGLKFMVYLQKENIIDESGMPKERFSAEFPKEGPSILRIQQVVRGDSAAYFCASSPSLLAGGPQETQYFGPGTRLLVL.